This T cell receptor (beta chain) was identified during a study of CD4 T cells in relation to SARS-CoV-2 and coronaviruses. This CDR3 contains 14 residues. With 2 bases removed from V and 6 bases from J, the gap between germline ends came to 13 bases. Germline V gene data show CDR1 as LNHDA and CDR2 as SQIVND (reference sequence). As to this clone: The antigen remains unidentified.

The unexposed donors gave CD4+ T cells in about 2011-2019, prior to COVID-19. The cells were cultured for around ten days before CD4+ T cells were isolated. The method was immunoSEQ multiplex PCR; TCRdb's version includes in-frame clones alone and lacks a portion of them. The table records about 21,000 clones, about 71% of them present only once. Source material: CD4+ T cells from PBMCs, cultured in vitro. The clonotype comes from a human donor in good health. V and J are TRBV19 and TRBJ1-2, with D perhaps matching TRBD1 (5 bases). CDR3 amino acids: CASSIMRGRDGYTF. The DNA for the CDR3 is TGTGCCAGTAGTATAATGAGGGGTCGGGATGGCTACACCTTC.